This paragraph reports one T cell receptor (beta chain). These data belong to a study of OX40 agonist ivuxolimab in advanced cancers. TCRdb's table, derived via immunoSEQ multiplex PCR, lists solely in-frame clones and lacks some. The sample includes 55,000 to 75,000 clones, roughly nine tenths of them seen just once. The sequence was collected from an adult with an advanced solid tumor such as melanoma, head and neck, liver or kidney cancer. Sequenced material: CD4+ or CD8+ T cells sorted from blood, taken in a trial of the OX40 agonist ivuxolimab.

The CDR3 coding sequence is TGTGCCAGTGGGGGTCTAGGCTCCTACAATGAGCAGTTCTTC. Translation: CASGGLGSYNEQFF. This sequence joins TRBV19 and TRBJ2-1; D possibly matches TRBD1 or TRBD2 (5 bases each). Germline lookup yields CDR1 LNHDA and CDR2 SQIVND (reference sequence). Between the trimmed V and J ends, which lost 8 bases and 0 bases, there was a span of 11 bases. The CDR3 sequence is 14 residues long.